This T cell receptor beta chain emerged from a study of glioma-infiltrating T cells. Findings of the study overall: Above-expected tissue-blood divergence occurred in all gliomas, most in low-grade ones.

This clonotype was recorded many times. Its antigen is still unknown. There are 15 residues in the CDR3. Per the germline V gene, CDR1 is SGHRS and CDR2 is YFSETQ. Deletions cut 4 bases from V and 0 bases from J, with 13 bases between. Amplification of TCR alpha and beta CDR3 regions from RNA used iRepertoire nested multiplex PCR. For one-step reverse transcription and amplification, about 90-400 ng of tissue mRNA or PBMC total RNA was used. MiXCR was run by TCRdb on the multiplex PCR reads, yielding one entry per CDR3 protein. Altogether 90,000 or so distinct CDR3 sequences are present, around 40% being singletons, with the ten largest covering roughly two fifths.

Specimen: glioma tissue, nonneoplastic brain tissue, or PBMCs (not recorded which). This chain connects TRBV5-1 to TRBJ1-1; no clear D. The receptor comes from a human donor with low-grade glioma or glioblastoma, undergoing nonglioma brain surgery, or in good health (not recorded which). CDR3 residues: CASSPTTVMNTEAFF. The CDR3 nucleotides read TGCGCCAGCAGCCCAACGACGGTCATGAACACTGAAGCTTTCTTT.